This T cell receptor beta chain appears in the sequencing data of a study of CD8 T cells in ankylosing spondylitis. Trimming took 1 base from V and 1 from J; bases not matched to a gene: 5. The CDR3 loop spans 16 amino acids. In germline, CDR1 is SGHRS, CDR2 YFSETQ. As regards this clonotype: The antigen is not known.

Each CDR3 protein is one row after TCRdb ran MiXCR on the 5' RACE reads. Of some 270,000 distinct CDR3 sequences in the sample, roughly a third were seen once. Regarding the study as a whole: Within ankylosing spondylitis blood, a TCR beta motif made up of several highly homologous variants appeared to be characteristic. With a CD8+ phenotype, disease-linked clones were relatively rare in peripheral blood.

This TCR derives from a male donor with ankylosing spondylitis or in good health (not recorded which). The chain has TRBV5-1 and TRBJ2-5; 9 positions match TRBD1. Specimen: blood, either unsorted or a sorted T cell fraction (not recorded which). CDR3: CASSLTGGPLQETQYF. DNA of the CDR3: TGCGCCAGCAGCTTGACAGGGGGCCCCCTCCAAGAGACCCAGTACTTC.